This is a list of T cell receptor beta chains from one sample in a study of glioma-infiltrating T cells. TCRdb independently ran MiXCR on the multiplex PCR reads; one entry per CDR3 protein. The table lists 90,000 or so distinct CDR3 sequences, about 37% of them singletons. The sample consisted of glioma tissue, nonneoplastic brain tissue, or PBMCs (not recorded which). These receptors were collected from a human donor with low-grade glioma or glioblastoma, undergoing nonglioma brain surgery, or in good health (not recorded which). CDR3s include the opening cysteine and the closing phenylalanine or tryptophan. D genes are given only for firm matches. Rows give clone size only sometimes, using once, few, many, or a class for an expanded clone.

D gene	clone size	V gene	J gene	CDR3 DNA	CDR3 protein
.	.	TRBV11-3	TRBJ2-7	TGTGCCAGCAGCTTACCGGCGACCTACGAGCAGTACTTC	CASSLPATYEQYF
TRBD1	.	TRBV10-3	TRBJ2-1	TGTGCCATCAGTTACAGGGGCGATGGGCAGTTCTTC	CAISYRGDGQFF
TRBD1	many	TRBV28	TRBJ1-1	TGTGCCAGCACTCTGGGACAGGGATCCACTGAAGCTTTCTTT	CASTLGQGSTEAFF
.	many	TRBV27	TRBJ2-3	TGTGCCAGCCATCCCTTAAGAGCGGCAACAGATACGCAGTATTTT	CASHPLRAATDTQYF
TRBD2	many	TRBV20-1	TRBJ2-1	TGCAGTGCGACCAAGACTAGCGGGACAGGGAATGAGCAGTTCTTC	CSATKTSGTGNEQFF
TRBD2	many	TRBV5-1	TRBJ2-7	TGCGCCAGCAGCGGCGGGACTAGCGGGGCCCACGAGCAGTACTTC	CASSGGTSGAHEQYF
TRBD2	.	TRBV20-1	TRBJ2-3	TGCAGTGCTAGAGCGACTAGCGGAGGCAAGGATACGCAGTATTTT	CSARATSGGKDTQYF
TRBD1	few	TRBV5-1	TRBJ2-2	TGCGCCAGCAGCTCGGGACAGGGGAACACCGGGGAGCTGTTTTTT	CASSSGQGNTGELFF
.	many	TRBV7-2	TRBJ1-5	TGTGCCAGCAGCCCTCAGGGTTATAGCAATCAGCCCCAGCATTTT	CASSPQGYSNQPQHF
TRBD1	many	TRBV29-1	TRBJ1-1	TGCAGCGTTGGGAACAGGGGAGGGACGACTGAAGCTTTCTTT	CSVGNRGGTTEAFF
TRBD2	.	TRBV27	TRBJ2-2	TGTGCCAGCACTGGTTCCGGGTTAAGATGCGGGGGGCTGTTTTTT	CASTGSGLRCGGLFF
.	few	TRBV19	TRBJ2-6	TGTGCCAGTAGTCCTCGGAGCCCCTCCTCTGGGGCCAACGTCCTGACTTTC	CASSPRSPSSGANVLTF
TRBD1	many	TRBV20-1	TRBJ1-1	TGCAGTGCTAGGATCAGGGGGCGCGGTACTACTGAAGCTTTCTTT	CSARIRGRGTTEAFF
.	.	TRBV6-6	TRBJ2-1	TGTGCCAGCAGTTCCCTGACTAGATCCTACAATAAGAAGTTCTTC	CASSSLTRSYNKKFF
TRBD1	many	TRBV6-2/TRBV6-3	TRBJ1-5	TGTGCCAGCAGTTACTCTGAGACAGGGCCTCTGTGGCCCCAGCATTTT	CASSYSETGPLWPQHF
.	.	TRBV28	TRBJ1-5	TGTGCCAGCACTATTATAGGGAGGGATCTTCAGCCCCAGCAATTT	CASTIIGRDLQPQQF
.	many	TRBV29-1	TRBJ2-3	TGCAGCGTTCAACTGGGGGGAGATACGCAGTATTTT	CSVQLGGDTQYF
.	.	TRBV20-1	TRBJ2-7	TGCAGTGCTAGCCTCTCACTCAGGGGCTTCCCGACCGAGCAGTACTTC	CSASLSLRGFPTEQYF
.	.	TRBV12-3/TRBV12-4	TRBJ2-6	TGTGCCAGCAGTTTAGCTTACGGCAACGTCCTGACTTTC	CASSLAYGNVLTF
.	many	TRBV25-1	TRBJ2-5	TGTGCCAGCAGTGATCGTAGGAGCCAAGAGACCCAGTACTTC	CASSDRRSQETQYF
.	.	TRBV30	TRBJ2-1	TGTGCCTGGAGTGTGAACAATGAGCAGTTCTTC	CAWSVNNEQFF
TRBD1	many	TRBV6-1	TRBJ1-1	TGTGCCAGCAGTACGACAGGGGGAGACACTGAAGCTTTCTTT	CASSTTGGDTEAFF
.	few	TRBV29-1	TRBJ1-2	TGCAGCGTTGGAGGTGGCTACACCTTC	CSVGGGYTF
.	.	TRBV4-1	TRBJ2-7	TGCGCCAGCAGCCACGGGGGCGGAAGCTCCTACGAGCAGTACTTC	CASSHGGGSSYEQYF
.	many	TRBV7-3	TRBJ2-1	TGTGCCAGCAGCTTAAGGGGGGCTTCCTACAATGAGCAGTTCTTC	CASSLRGASYNEQFF
.	.	TRBV28	TRBJ2-3	TGTGCCAGCAGTTTAGGAAGTTCAGAAACGCAGTATTTT	CASSLGSSETQYF
.	many	TRBV6-4	TRBJ2-7	TGTGCCAGCAGTGCCCAACCAGGATCCTCCTACGAGCAGTACTTC	CASSAQPGSSYEQYF